This T cell receptor beta chain emerged from a study of regulatory and conventional T cells in RAG deficiency. V shed 5 bases, J shed 4 bases, and the junction held 9 bases outside the gene matches. CDR1 and CDR2 from the germline V gene are MNHEY and SMNVEV (reference sequence). This CDR3 has 17 amino acids. The sorted conventional CD4+ T cells were CD25-low and CD127-high, with genomic DNA sequenced. The assay was immunoSEQ multiplex PCR, and TCRdb's table has in-frame clones only and misses some. The sample consists of some 21,000 clones, 95% to 97% of them appearing once. Study-level findings and limits: Treg unique TCR beta sequences were 80 to 100-fold fewer in Omenn syndrome and CID/AS patients than controls. Shannon entropy fell and Simpson indices rose in RAG-deficient patients.

In regard to this clone: Its antigen is not identified.

This sample was also put to use in a study of regulatory T cells. That work adds: Amplification used 52 TRBV primers and 13 TRBJ primers.

The chain joins TRBV27 to TRBJ1-5, with 12 bases aligning to TRBD1. The sequenced sample consisted of CD25- CD4+ T cells sorted from blood. The clonotype was recovered from a human donor in good health. CDR3 loop: CASSLTGTGGNNQPQHF. CDR3 coding DNA: TGTGCCAGCAGTCTTACCGGGACAGGGGGCAATAATCAGCCCCAGCATTTT.